The source of this T cell receptor beta chain is a study of cytomegalovirus exposure and HLA in healthy donors. Per the germline V gene, CDR1 is MDHEN and CDR2 is SYDVKM. Trimming cost V 4 bases and J 0 bases, with 13 bases left between them. This CDR3 is 16 amino acids long. Notes on the study in general: Roughly even sequencing depth across donors was the assumption behind the presence/absence analyses.

Of note for this clone: Antigen: not known.

PCR used 60 Vbeta primers and 13 Jbeta primers. The table came from immunoSEQ multiplex PCR; TCRdb's copy has only in-frame clones and leaves some out. Of about 140,000 clones listed, over 60% were seen once; the top ten hold under 1.5%. This chain joins TRBV28 and TRBJ1-3; no reliable D call. The TCR was taken from a male donor in good health and CMV-seropositive. Source material: PBMCs. CDR3 amino acids: CASSSPAANSGNTIYF. The CDR3 nucleotides are TGTGCCAGCAGTTCTCCCGCTGCGAACTCTGGAAACACCATATATTTT. Together with reference TRBV28 and TRBJ1-3, the CDR3 gives the full variable domain: DVKVTQSSRYLVKRTGEKVFLECVQDMDHENMFWYRQDPGLGLRLIYFSYDVKMKEKGDIPEGYSVSREKKERFSLILESASTNQTSMYLCASSSPAANSGNTIYFGEGSWLTVV.